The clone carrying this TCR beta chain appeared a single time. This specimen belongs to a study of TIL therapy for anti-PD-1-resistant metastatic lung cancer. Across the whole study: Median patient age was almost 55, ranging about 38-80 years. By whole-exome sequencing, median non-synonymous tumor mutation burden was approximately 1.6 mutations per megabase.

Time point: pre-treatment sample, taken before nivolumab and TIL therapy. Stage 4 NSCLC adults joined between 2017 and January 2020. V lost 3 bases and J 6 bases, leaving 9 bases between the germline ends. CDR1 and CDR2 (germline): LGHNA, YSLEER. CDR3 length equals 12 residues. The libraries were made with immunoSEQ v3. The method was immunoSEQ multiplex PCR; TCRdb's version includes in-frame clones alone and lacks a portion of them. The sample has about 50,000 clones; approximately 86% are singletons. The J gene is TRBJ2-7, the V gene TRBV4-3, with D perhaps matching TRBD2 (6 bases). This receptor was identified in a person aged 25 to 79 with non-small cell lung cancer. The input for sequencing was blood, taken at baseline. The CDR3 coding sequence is TGCGCCAGCAGCCAGGCGGGGCGCGAGCAGTACTTC. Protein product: CASSQAGREQYF.